This TCR beta chain was documented in a study of T cells in localized non-small cell lung cancer. The germline V gene has CDR1 MNHEY and CDR2 SMNVEV (reference sequence). Trimming removed 10 bases from V and 3 bases from J, with 22 bases in between. The CDR3 runs 15 residues. Measured with immunoSEQ multiplex PCR; TCRdb has only the in-frame clones, and not every one. Of some 21,000 clones listed, about 88% are singletons. Points on this clone: Its antigen is still unknown.

Study results and limitations: There were a median 57 of the top 100 tumor clones appearing in adjacent lung. Compared with tumor, uninvolved adjacent lung displayed greater T cell clonality, ranking highest overall.

The rearrangement joins TRBV27 to TRBJ2-7; tentatively, D is TRBD1 (6 bases). The source was peripheral blood, collected before any cancer treatment. The sequence was obtained from a man between 40 and 70 years old with stage I lung adenocarcinoma. Here the CDR3 reads CATTRGTGHYYEQYF. The CDR3 coding sequence is TGTGCCACCACACGGGGCACGGGACACTACTACGAGCAGTACTTC.